This T cell receptor (beta chain) was obtained from a study of cytomegalovirus exposure and HLA in healthy donors. This clone appeared once. Its antigen is still unknown. The CDR3 totals 17 residues. The V gene end was trimmed by 0 bases and the J gene end by 2 bases; junction bases not matched to a gene: 10. Germline V gene data show CDR1 as MNHEY and CDR2 as SMNVEV (reference sequence). Study outcomes and limitations: The study put about 180 TCR beta chains on its list as cytomegalovirus-associated.

PCR amplification relied on 60 Vbeta primers (plus 13 Jbeta primers). Some clones are missing from TCRdb's copy, which holds only in-frame ones; the method was immunoSEQ multiplex PCR. The sample includes 90,000 to 100,000 clones, around 77% of them seen just once. This receptor was taken from a woman between 55 and 75 years old in good health and CMV-seropositive. V and J are TRBV27 and TRBJ2-7; 7 nucleotides line up with TRBD1. Material: PBMCs. The CDR3, as DNA: TGTGCCAGCAGTTTATCTGCTACAGGGGCCAAAACCTACGAGCAGTACTTC. Protein sequence: CASSLSATGAKTYEQYF.